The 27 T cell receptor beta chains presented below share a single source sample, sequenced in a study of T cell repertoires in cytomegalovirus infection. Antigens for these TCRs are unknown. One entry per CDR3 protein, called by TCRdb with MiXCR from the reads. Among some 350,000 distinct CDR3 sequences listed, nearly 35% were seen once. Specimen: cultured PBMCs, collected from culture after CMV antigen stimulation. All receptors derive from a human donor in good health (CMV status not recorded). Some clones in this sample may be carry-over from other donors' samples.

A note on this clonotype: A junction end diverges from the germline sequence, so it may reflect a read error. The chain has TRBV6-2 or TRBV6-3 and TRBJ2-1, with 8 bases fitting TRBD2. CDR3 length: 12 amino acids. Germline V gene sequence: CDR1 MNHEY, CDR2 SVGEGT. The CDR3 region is CASSSPSGLEVF. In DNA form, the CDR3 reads TGTGCCAGCAGTTCCCCTAGCGGGTTGGAGGTCTTC.

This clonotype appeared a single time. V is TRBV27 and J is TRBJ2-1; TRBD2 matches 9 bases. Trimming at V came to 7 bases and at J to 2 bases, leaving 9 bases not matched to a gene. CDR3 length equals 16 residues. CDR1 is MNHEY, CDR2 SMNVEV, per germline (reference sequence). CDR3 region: CASIAGGPGTYNEQFF. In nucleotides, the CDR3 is TGTGCCAGCATCGCGGGAGGGCCAGGGACCTACAATGAGCAGTTCTTC.

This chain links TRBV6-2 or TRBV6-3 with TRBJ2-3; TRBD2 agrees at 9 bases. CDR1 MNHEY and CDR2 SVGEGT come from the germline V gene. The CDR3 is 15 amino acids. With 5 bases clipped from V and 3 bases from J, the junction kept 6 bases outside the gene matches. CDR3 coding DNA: TGTGCCAGCAGTGAGGCGGGAGGGAGGACAGATACGCAGTATTTT. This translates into CASSEAGGRTDTQYF.

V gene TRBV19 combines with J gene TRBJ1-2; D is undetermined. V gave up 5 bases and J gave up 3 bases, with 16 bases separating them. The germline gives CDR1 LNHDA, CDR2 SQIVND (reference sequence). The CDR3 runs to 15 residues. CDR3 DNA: TGTGCCAGTAGTTACCCCCTAAACTCGGACTATGGCTACACCTTC. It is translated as CASSYPLNSDYGYTF.

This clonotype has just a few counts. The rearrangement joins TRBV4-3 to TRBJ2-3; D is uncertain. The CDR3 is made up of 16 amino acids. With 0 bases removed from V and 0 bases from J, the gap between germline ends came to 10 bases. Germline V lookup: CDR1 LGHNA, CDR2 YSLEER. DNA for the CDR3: TGCGCCAGCAGCCAAGAGTGGTTATTAAGCACAGATACGCAGTATTTT. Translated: CASSQEWLLSTDTQYF.

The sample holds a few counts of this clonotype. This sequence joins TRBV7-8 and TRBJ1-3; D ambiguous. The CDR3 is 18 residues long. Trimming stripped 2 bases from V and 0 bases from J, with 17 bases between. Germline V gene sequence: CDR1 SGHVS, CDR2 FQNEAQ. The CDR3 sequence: CASSLRVQRVSSGNTIYF. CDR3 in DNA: TGTGCCAGCAGCTTACGGGTCCAGCGTGTAAGCTCTGGAAACACCATATATTTT.

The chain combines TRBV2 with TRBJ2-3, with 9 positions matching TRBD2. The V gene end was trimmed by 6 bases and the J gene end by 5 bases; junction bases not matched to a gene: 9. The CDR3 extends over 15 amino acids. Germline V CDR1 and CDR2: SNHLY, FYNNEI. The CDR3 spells CASSDRLAARDTQYF. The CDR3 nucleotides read TGTGCCAGCAGCGATCGACTAGCGGCAAGAGATACGCAGTATTTT.

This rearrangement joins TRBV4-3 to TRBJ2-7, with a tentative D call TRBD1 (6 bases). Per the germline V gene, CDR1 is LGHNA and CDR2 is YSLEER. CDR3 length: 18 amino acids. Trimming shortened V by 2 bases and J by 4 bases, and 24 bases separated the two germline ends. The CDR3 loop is CASSQSPSGTKAGYEQYV. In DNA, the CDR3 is TGCGCCAGCAGCCAATCCCCGTCCGGGACAAAGGCCGGATACGAGCAGTACGTC.

CDR3 nucleotides: TGTGCCAGCAGTTTCGGGACCGATCCCTACGAGCAGTACTTC. Translating gives CASSFGTDPYEQYF. The chain couples TRBV27 to TRBJ2-7; D could derive from TRBD1 or TRBD2 (5 bases each). Deletions cut 3 bases from V and 2 bases from J, with 11 bases between. This CDR3 region has 14 residues. Germline loops: CDR1 MNHEY, CDR2 SMNVEV (reference sequence).

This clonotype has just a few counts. CDR3 sequence reads: CASSFQRGTSGSQYF. CDR3 nucleotide sequence: TGTGCCAGCAGCTTCCAAAGAGGGACTAGCGGGAGCCAGTACTTC. The V call is TRBV7-2, the J call TRBJ2-5, with 14 bases identical to TRBD2. Germline values: CDR1 SGHTA, CDR2 FQGNSA. This CDR3 has 15 residues. Unmatched junction bases numbered 7, after V lost 3 bases and J lost 10 bases.

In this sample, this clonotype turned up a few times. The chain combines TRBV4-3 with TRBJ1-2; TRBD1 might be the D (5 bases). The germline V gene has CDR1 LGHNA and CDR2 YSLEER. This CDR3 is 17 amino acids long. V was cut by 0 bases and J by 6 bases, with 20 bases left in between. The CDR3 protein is CASSQDVGVTGRHGYTF. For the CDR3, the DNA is TGCGCCAGCAGCCAAGATGTTGGCGTCACAGGCCGCCATGGCTACACCTTC.

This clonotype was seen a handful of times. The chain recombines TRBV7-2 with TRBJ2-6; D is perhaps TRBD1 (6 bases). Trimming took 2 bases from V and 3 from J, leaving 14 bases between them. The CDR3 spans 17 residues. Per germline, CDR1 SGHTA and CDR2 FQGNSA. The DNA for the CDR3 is TGTGCCAGCAGCTTATTCACAGGGTGGCGTGGGGCCAACGTCCTGACTTTC. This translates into CASSLFTGWRGANVLTF.

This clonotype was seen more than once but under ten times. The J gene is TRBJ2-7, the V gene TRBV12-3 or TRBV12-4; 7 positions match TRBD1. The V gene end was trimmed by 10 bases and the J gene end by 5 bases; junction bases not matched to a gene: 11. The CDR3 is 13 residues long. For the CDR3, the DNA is TGTGCCAAACGAGTAGGGGGCGGCCACGAGCAGTACGTC. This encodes CAKRVGGGHEQYV.

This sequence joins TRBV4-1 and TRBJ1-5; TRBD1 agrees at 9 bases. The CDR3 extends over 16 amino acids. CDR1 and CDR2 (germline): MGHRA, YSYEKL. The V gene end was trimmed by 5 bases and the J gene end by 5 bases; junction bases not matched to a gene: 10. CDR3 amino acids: CASSARGTGSHQPQHF. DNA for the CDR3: TGCGCCAGCAGCGCCCGGGGGACAGGGAGTCATCAGCCCCAGCATTTT.

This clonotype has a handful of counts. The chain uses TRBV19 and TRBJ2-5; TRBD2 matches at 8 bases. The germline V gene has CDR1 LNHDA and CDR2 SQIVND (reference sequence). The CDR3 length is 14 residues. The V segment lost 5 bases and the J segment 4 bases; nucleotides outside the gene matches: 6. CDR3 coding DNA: TGTGCCAGTAGTCCGCGTCGGGGGGGAGAGACCCAGTACTTC. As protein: CASSPRRGGETQYF.

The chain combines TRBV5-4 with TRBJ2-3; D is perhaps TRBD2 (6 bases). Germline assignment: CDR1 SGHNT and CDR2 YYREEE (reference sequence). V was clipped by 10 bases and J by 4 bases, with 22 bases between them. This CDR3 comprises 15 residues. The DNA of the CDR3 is TGTGCCTCTAAGGCGGGGAGTAATCTGGCAGATACGCAGTATTTT. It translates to CASKAGSNLADTQYF. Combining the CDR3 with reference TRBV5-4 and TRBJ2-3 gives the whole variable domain ETGVTQSPTHLIKTRGQQVTLRCSSQSGHNTVSWYQQALGQGPQFIFQYYREEENGRGNFPPRFSGLQFPNYSSELNVNALELDDSALYLCASKAGSNLADTQYFGPGTRLTVL.

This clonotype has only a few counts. CDR3 in DNA: TGCGCCAGCAGCCCCGGGACAGGGCGCAATGAGCAGTTCTTC. Translation: CASSPGTGRNEQFF. The chain carries TRBV5-1 and TRBJ2-1, with 9 bases fitting TRBD1. The CDR3 is 14 amino acids. J lost 6 bases, V lost 4 bases, and 5 bases had no gene match. Germline V lookup: CDR1 SGHRS, CDR2 YFSETQ. The whole variable domain, remainder taken from reference TRBV5-1 and TRBJ2-1, is KAGVTQTPRYLIKTRGQQVTLSCSPISGHRSVSWYQQTPGQGLQFLFEYFSETQRNKGNFPGRFSGRQFSNSRSEMNVSTLELGDSALYLCASSPGTGRNEQFFGPGTRLTVL.

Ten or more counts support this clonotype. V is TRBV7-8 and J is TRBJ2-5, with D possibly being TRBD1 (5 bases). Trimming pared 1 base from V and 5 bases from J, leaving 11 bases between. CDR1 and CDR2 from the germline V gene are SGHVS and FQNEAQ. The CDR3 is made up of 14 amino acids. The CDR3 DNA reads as TGTGCCAGCAGCTTAGGAAGGGGTTGGGAGACCCAGTACTTC. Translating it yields CASSLGRGWETQYF.

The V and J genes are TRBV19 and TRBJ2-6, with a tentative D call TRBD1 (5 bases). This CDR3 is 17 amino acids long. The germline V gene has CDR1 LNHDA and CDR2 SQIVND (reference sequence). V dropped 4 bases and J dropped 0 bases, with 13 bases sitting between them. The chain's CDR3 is CASSRGTGNSGANVLTF. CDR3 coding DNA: TGTGCCAGTAGTAGGGGAACAGGCAACTCTGGGGCCAACGTCCTGACTTTC.

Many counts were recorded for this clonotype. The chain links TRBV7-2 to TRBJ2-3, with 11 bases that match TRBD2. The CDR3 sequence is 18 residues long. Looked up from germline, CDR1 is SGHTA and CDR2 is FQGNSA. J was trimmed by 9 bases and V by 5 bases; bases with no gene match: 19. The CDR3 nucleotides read TGTGCCAGCAGCCAACAACTAGCGGGAGCGGGGGGAGGCGTGACGCAGTATTTT. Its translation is CASSQQLAGAGGGVTQYF.

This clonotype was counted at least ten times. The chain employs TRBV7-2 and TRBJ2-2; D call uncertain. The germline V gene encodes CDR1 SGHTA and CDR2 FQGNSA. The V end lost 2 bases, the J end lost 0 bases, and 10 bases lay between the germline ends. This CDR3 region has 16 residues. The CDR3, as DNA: TGTGCCAGCAGCTTAATCAGACCAACGAACACCGGGGAGCTGTTTTTT. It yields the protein CASSLIRPTNTGELFF. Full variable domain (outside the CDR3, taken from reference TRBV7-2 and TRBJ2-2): GAGVSQSPSNKVTEKGKDVELRCDPISGHTALYWYRQSLGQGLEFLIYFQGNSAPDKSGLPSDRFSAERTGGSVSTLTIQRTQQEDSAVYLCASSLIRPTNTGELFFGEGSRLTVL.

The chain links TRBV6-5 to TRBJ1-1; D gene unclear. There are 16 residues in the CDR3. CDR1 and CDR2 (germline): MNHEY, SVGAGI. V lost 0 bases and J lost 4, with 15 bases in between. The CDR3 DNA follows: TGTGCCAGCAGTTACTCGAGCAGGATGGGGTTCACTGAAGCTTTCTTT. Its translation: CASSYSSRMGFTEAFF.

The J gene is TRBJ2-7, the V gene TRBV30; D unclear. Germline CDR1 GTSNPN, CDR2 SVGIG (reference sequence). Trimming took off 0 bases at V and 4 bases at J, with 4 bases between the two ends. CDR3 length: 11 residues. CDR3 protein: CAWSVQYEQYF. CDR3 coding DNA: TGTGCCTGGAGTGTACAGTACGAGCAGTACTTC.

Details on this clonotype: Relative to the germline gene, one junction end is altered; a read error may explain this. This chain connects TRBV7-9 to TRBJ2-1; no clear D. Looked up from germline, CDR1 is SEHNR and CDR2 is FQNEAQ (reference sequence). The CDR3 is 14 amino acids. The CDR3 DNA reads TGTGCCCGCAGCTTTGTTCTGCTCTACAATGAGCAGTTCTTC. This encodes CARSFVLLYNEQFF.

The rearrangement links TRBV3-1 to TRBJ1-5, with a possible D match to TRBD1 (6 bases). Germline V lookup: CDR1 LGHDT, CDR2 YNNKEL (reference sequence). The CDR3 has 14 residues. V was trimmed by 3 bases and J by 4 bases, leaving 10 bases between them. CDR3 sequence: CASSHGQPNQPQHF. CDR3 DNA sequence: TGTGCCAGCAGCCACGGACAGCCTAATCAGCCCCAGCATTTT.

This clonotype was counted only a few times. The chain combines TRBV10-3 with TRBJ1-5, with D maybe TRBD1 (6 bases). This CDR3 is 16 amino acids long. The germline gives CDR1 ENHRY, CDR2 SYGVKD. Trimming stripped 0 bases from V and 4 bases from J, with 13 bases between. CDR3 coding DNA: TGTGCCATCAGTGAGTCAACAGGGCCTCGAAATCAGCCCCAGCATTTT. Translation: CAISESTGPRNQPQHF.

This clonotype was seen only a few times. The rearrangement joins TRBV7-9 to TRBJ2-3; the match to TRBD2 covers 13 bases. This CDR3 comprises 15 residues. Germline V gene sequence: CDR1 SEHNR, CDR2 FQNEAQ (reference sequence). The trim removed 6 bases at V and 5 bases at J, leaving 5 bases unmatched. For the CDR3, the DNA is TGTGCCAGCAGGCCTACTAGCGGGAGGGGAGATACGCAGTATTTT. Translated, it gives CASRPTSGRGDTQYF.